The 10 T cell receptor beta chains reported below all come from one sample, sequenced in a study of T-cell reconstitution after alpha-beta-depleted transplantation in children. This sample's TCRbeta library carried unique molecular identifier barcodes. MiXCR was run by TCRdb on the PCR reads, yielding one entry per CDR3 protein. This sample carries about 370,000 distinct CDR3 sequences, roughly 20% of them seen once, and the ten largest clones take around 4%. The material sequenced was PBMCs from the stem cell graft donor, taken from the stem cell graft. These receptor sequences come from a human donor who donated a stem cell graft to a child with acute myeloid leukemia.

The chain couples TRBV7-8 to TRBJ2-6, with 7 nucleotides matching TRBD1. The CDR3 totals 18 residues. The germline gives CDR1 SGHVS, CDR2 FQNEAQ. V gave up 5 bases and J gave up 2 bases; unmatched junction bases: 12. This CDR3 is CASSIRRQGSTGANVLTF. The CDR3 region has the DNA TGTGCCAGCAGCATCCGCCGACAGGGAAGTACTGGGGCCAACGTCCTGACTTTC.

This clonotype was seen only a few times. The chain links TRBV20-1 to TRBJ2-3; D gene unclear. The germline V and J ends were trimmed by 1 base and 2 bases, with 10 bases remaining between them. Germline V gives CDR1 DFQATT, CDR2 SNEGSKA (reference sequence). The CDR3 contains 14 residues. The DNA of the CDR3 is TGCAGTGCTAGAGGGGCTGACGCCACAGATACGCAGTATTTT. It translates to CSARGADATDTQYF.

This chain joins TRBV20-1 and TRBJ2-1, with unresolved D. V shed 5 bases and J shed 5 bases, with 7 bases lying between them. The CDR3 has 11 residues. Per the germline V gene, CDR1 is DFQATT and CDR2 is SNEGSKA (reference sequence). The CDR3 loop reads CSARTHNEQFF. The DNA of the CDR3 is TGCAGTGCTCGGACCCACAATGAGCAGTTCTTC.

A few counts support this clonotype. The CDR3 bases are TGCGCCAGCAGCCCCCAAGCGGGAGGGCCGAATGAGCAGTTCTTC. It specifies CASSPQAGGPNEQFF. The chain uses TRBV4-1 and TRBJ2-1; 10 nucleotides match TRBD2. CDR3 length: 15 amino acids. CDR1 is MGHRA, CDR2 YSYEKL, per germline. V shed 4 bases, J shed 7 bases, and the junction held 7 bases outside the gene matches.

This clonotype was seen only a few times. The chain links TRBV24-1 to TRBJ2-1; TRBD2 aligns across 16 bases. CDR3 length equals 16 residues. With V trimmed by 9 bases and J by 9 bases, 10 bases remained unmatched. Germline assignment: CDR1 KGHDR and CDR2 SFDVKD. CDR3 protein: CATEGLAGGPILEQFF. The CDR3 DNA is TGTGCCACCGAGGGACTAGCGGGAGGGCCAATTCTTGAGCAGTTCTTC.

This clonotype was picked up a small number of times. This sequence joins TRBV24-1 and TRBJ2-1, with 10 bases lining up with TRBD2. This CDR3 has 15 residues. Germline trimming cut 4 bases from V and 3 bases from J; bases unmatched to any gene: 2. In germline, CDR1 is KGHDR, CDR2 SFDVKD. In DNA form, the CDR3 reads TGTGCCACCAGTGAGACTAGCGGGCTCTACAATGAGCAGTTCTTC. Translated, it gives CATSETSGLYNEQFF.

This clonotype was detected a few times. The chain joins TRBV12-3 or TRBV12-4 to TRBJ1-5; D not certain. V lost 3 bases and J 6 bases, leaving 9 bases between the germline ends. The CDR3 is 13 residues long. CDR3 protein: CASSFNEVQPQHF. DNA for the CDR3: TGTGCCAGCAGTTTCAACGAAGTTCAGCCCCAGCATTTT.

The chain is built from TRBV20-1 and TRBJ1-5; a possible D gene is TRBD1 (6 bases). V was clipped by 0 bases and J by 2 bases, with 14 bases between them. In germline, CDR1 is DFQATT, CDR2 SNEGSKA (reference sequence). This CDR3 comprises 16 residues. CDR3 protein: CSARDFGGEGNQPQHF. The CDR3 DNA follows: TGCAGTGCTAGAGATTTCGGGGGCGAGGGCAATCAGCCCCAGCATTTT.

The chain couples TRBV29-1 to TRBJ2-1; no firm D call. Germline V gives CDR1 SQVTM, CDR2 ANQGSEA. The V end lost 2 bases, the J end lost 2 bases, and 7 bases lay between the germline ends. The CDR3 length is 13 residues. CDR3 bases: TGCAGCGTTGAAAGTAGCACCTACAATGAGCAGTTCTTC. Its translation is CSVESSTYNEQFF.

The gene calls are TRBV24-1 and TRBJ1-1; D is unclear. The CDR3 covers 13 residues. Germline CDR1 and CDR2: KGHDR and SFDVKD. V was shortened by 6 bases and J by 4 bases, with 11 bases between the two germline ends. The CDR3 here is CATSFREGTEAFF. The CDR3 nucleotides read TGTGCCACCAGTTTCCGCGAGGGCACTGAAGCTTTCTTT.